This T cell receptor (beta chain) is drawn from a study of regulatory T cells in long-lasting Graves disease. The CDR3 contains 12 residues. Germline CDR1 reads DFQATT; CDR2 reads SNEGSKA (reference sequence). Indicated time point: newly diagnosed GD, antithyroid drugs for less than 3 months. Isolated PBMC RNA provided the starting material for the TCR library. Arm-PCR of CDR3 regions with iRepertoire HTBI primers generated TCR beta libraries. MiXCR, applied by TCRdb to the multiplex PCR reads, yields one record per CDR3 protein. The sample lists hundreds of thousands of distinct CDR3 sequences; over 15% were seen once. This clonotype showed up many times. This sample also belongs to another study, concerning T cells in Graves' hyperthyroidism and ophthalmopathy. From that second work: Investigators excluded patients with uncontrolled infection, other autoimmune disease, pregnancy or lactation. RT-PCR in the first round (using the HTBI primer set) targeted the TCR CDR3. Appearing also in blood were most of the thyroid clonotypes expanded above 0.001.

This chain connects TRBV20-1 to TRBJ2-1, with 9 bases aligning to TRBD2. The receptor comes from a man between 35 and 55 years old with Graves disease. Here the sequenced sample was peripheral blood mononuclear cells (PBMCs), taken at new diagnosis, from a patient treated with antithyroid drugs. CDR3 nucleotides: TGCAGCGCCGGAGCGGGGGGATCTGAGCAGTTCTTC. This gives the protein CSAGAGGSEQFF.